The 2 T cell receptor beta chains below were found in one sample sequenced in a study of T cells in narcolepsy. Profiling relied on immunoSEQ multiplex PCR, and the TCRdb table lists in-frame clones only, not all of them. The sample lists tens of thousands of clones; 80% to 85% were seen once. Source material: CD45RA- memory CD4+ T cells from PBMCs. These TCRs come from a human donor with narcolepsy.

This chain connects TRBV7-9 to TRBJ1-1; perhaps TRBD1 as D (6 bases). The CDR3 runs to 14 residues. V gave up 1 base and J gave up 4 bases, with 10 bases separating them. CDR1 is SEHNR, CDR2 FQNEAQ, per germline (reference sequence). In DNA, the CDR3 is TGTGCCAGCAGCTTAGAGGGGGGGTCCACTGAAGCTTTCTTT. The encoded protein is CASSLEGGSTEAFF.

This chain uses TRBV18 with TRBJ2-7; D may be TRBD1 (5 bases). Per the germline V gene, CDR1 is KGHSH and CDR2 is LQKENI. V was trimmed by 6 bases and J by 6 bases, leaving 18 bases between them. The CDR3 sequence is 14 residues long. CDR3 amino acids: CASSPFSGFTEQYF. The CDR3 coding sequence is TGTGCCAGCTCCCCTTTTTCAGGGTTTACCGAGCAGTACTTC.